This T cell receptor beta chain emerged from a study of beta chain features in type 1 diabetes (dated by TCRdb to 2016 to 2019). Notes on the research overall: No differences in mean age, gender distribution, total cell number or subset yield were found between patients and healthy donors. A total of roughly 100 million sorted cells were examined across all samples, and the number of cells per subset was strongly correlated with RNA yield. In the study, TCRB repertoires of sorted circulating CD4+ T cell subsets from recently diagnosed type 1 diabetes patients were compared with those of matched healthy donors. Regulatory and stem cell-like memory subsets were obtained from only 8 patients and roughly 8 healthy donors, while naive and central memory subsets were obtained from all 28 donors. What the study reported, not specific to this receptor: Only small numbers of individuals were included in the HLA sub-analyses, which left unresolved whether HLA type had any influence on TCRB rearrangement. Sequencing cDNA rather than genomic DNA could over-represent highly expressing activated cells, although activation and CD3 levels did not differ between groups. Naive, central memory and regulatory TCRB repertoires appeared more similar among patients than among healthy donors. A moderate but significant shortening of TCRB CDR3 length was observed in type 1 diabetes patients in all four CD4+ subsets. PCR might favor shorter templates, but patient and control samples were amplified and corrected together, so any skew would affect both groups equally. At VDJ recombination sites, type 1 diabetes patients had fewer insertions and more deleted nucleotides, which implies abnormalities in thymic rearrangement.

All of the isolated RNA was reverse transcribed with the High Capacity cDNA Reverse Transcription Kit, so expressed TCRB transcripts were sequenced. Deep immunoSEQ sequencing was applied to naive, central memory and regulatory T cell samples, giving an average of roughly 3.5 million total reads per sample. After sorted cells were lysed in RLT buffer, RNA was extracted with DNase-treated RNeasy Micro or Mini kits, with the choice depending on cell number. Each cell subset was processed separately to prevent cross-contamination, with patient and healthy donor samples processed together. The immunoSEQ multiplex PCR was used to amplify TCRB sequences from cDNA, generating 87-bp fragments that spanned the CDR3 region. Sequencing of the amplicons was done on the Illumina HiSeq platform. The paper's processing steps were these. PCR bias was computationally corrected using synthetic template baselines, reads within Hamming distance 2 were collapsed, and singletons that could not be merged were discarded. Reads were aligned against IMGT so that V, D and J genes, CDR3 length and insertions or deletions at six rearrangement sites could be assigned. Within each subset, clonotype counts were normalized to sorted cell number, and only after that were true diversity and Gini coefficients computed with the tcR R package. The overlap coefficient, calculated on TCRB nucleotide sequences, was used to quantify repertoire sharing. Imported from immuneACCESS, the table was reduced by TCRdb to in-frame sequences with V and J called. These copies leave out some clones; in studies compared against another copy, an unresolved V gene accounts for under half, and the cause of the remainder is not known. V, J and clone size reflect that table, while D and trimming were determined from the DNA. This sample is represented by some 150,000 clones; around 10% of them were singletons. Roughly 2% of the sample is held by the ten biggest clonotypes.

CDR1 and CDR2 are drawn from the germline V gene (reference sequence): MNHEY, SMNVEV. Spanning cysteine to phenylalanine, the CDR3 consists of 15 amino acids. CDR3 DNA is the only sequence kept; it has 45 bases, read in frame from the first base. V was cut back by 5 bases and J by 7 bases, leaving a gap of 18 bases between them. This clone turned up a few times. Its antigen specificity is not known. No per-base quality is available; no much larger clone lies one base away. From each donor, a single peripheral blood sample of about 120 mL on average was drawn into heparinised tubes. A BD FACSAria II and a panel including CD45RO, CCR7, CD25, CD127, CD95 and CD27 were used to sort naive, central memory, regulatory and stem cell-like memory CD4+ T cells. Purity was above 95% for every sorted population. PBMCs were separated immediately by Lymphoprep density gradient centrifugation and were stained directly, without being cultured. Samples were stained and sorted in pairs, with one healthy donor and one patient per experiment, so that batch effects were minimized.

This sequence originates from a man aged 18 to 30 in good health. The chain uses TRBV27 and TRBJ2-1; the D element could tentatively be TRBD1 or TRBD2, as 5 bases agree for each. Sequencing used central memory CD4+ T cells from blood. The DNA reads as follows: TGTGCCAGCAGTGTAAGGGTTGGGGGTAGAAATGAGCAGTTCTTC. It translates as CASSVRVGGRNEQFF.